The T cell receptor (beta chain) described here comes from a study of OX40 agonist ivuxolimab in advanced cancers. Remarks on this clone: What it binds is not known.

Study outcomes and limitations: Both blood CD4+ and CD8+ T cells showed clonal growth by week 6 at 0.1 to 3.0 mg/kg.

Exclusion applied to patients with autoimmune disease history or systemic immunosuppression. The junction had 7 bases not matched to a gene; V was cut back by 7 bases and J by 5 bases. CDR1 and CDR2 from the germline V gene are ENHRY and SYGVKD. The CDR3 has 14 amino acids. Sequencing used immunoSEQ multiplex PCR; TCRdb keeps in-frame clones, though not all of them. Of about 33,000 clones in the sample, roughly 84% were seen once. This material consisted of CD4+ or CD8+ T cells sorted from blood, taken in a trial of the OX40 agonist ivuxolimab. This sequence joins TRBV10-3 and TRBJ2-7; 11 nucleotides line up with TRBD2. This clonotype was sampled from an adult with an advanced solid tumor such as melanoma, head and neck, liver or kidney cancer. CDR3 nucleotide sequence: TGTGCCATCATGGATAGCGGGAGGGGCAACGAGCAGTACTTC. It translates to CAIMDSGRGNEQYF.